The entry below describes one T cell receptor beta chain. This may come from a read error, since a much larger clone is one base off. TCRdb fed the RT-PCR reads into MiXCR, producing one record per CDR3 protein. The sample has about 87,000 distinct CDR3 sequences, about 5% seen once; the top ten hold 2% to 3%. The sample belongs to a study of patients and donors after allogeneic stem cell transplantation. V shed 10 bases and J shed 0 bases, with 15 bases lying between them. The CDR3 spans 14 residues. CDR1 SGHVS and CDR2 FQNEAQ come from the germline V gene. The sequenced material came from blood, either unsorted or a sorted T cell fraction (not recorded which). This receptor was taken from a human donor who was either an allogeneic HSCT recipient or a stem cell or donor lymphocyte infusion donor (not recorded which). It is not recorded whose cells these are; they may come from a transplant donor. The J gene is TRBJ1-1, the V gene TRBV7-8; tentatively, D is TRBD1 (5 bases). In nucleotides, the CDR3 is TGTGCCAACAGTCAACGCAGGGTGAACACTGAAGCTTTCTTT. It yields the protein CANSQRRVNTEAFF. Full variable domain (rest looked up from reference TRBV7-8 and TRBJ1-1): GAGVSQSPRYKVAKRGQDVALRCDPISGHVSLFWYQQALGQGPEFLTYFQNEAQLDKSGLPSDRFFAERPEGSVSTLKIQRTQQEDSAVYLCANSQRRVNTEAFFGQGTRLTVV.